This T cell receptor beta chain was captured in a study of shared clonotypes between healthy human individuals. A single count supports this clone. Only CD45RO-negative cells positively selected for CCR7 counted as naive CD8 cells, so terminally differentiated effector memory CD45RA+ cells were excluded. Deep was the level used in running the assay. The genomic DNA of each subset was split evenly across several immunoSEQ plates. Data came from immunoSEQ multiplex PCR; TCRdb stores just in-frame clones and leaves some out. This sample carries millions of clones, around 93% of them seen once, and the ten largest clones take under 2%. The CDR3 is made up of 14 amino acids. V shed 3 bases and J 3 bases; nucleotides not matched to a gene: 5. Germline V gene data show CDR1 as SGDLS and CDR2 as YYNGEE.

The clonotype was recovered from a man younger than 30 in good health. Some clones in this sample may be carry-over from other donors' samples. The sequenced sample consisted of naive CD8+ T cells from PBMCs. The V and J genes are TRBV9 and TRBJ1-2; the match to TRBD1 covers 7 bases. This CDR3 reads CASSALGQDYGYTF. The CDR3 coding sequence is TGTGCCAGCAGCGCTTTAGGACAGGACTATGGCTACACCTTC.